This T cell receptor beta chain came from a study of read filtering for tumor transcriptome and immune sequencing. Study in general: Among patients, 17 to 20 were male and 14 female, aged about 40 to 90 (mean about 69).

Trimming at V came to 2 bases and at J to 7 bases, leaving 11 bases not matched to a gene. There are 16 residues in the CDR3. Per germline, CDR1 SGHTA and CDR2 FQGNSA. This clonotype has a count of ten or more. This library used about 360 ng RNA and molecular barcoded adaptors spanning alpha/delta and beta/gamma chains. TCRdb re-analysed the reads in MiXCR, keeping a single row per CDR3 protein. This table has some 40,000 distinct CDR3 sequences, 12% to 15% appearing once. The sequenced material came from a population of CD138-negative cells sorted from bone marrow. This chain joins TRBV7-2 and TRBJ2-3; 8 bases fit TRBD2. This sequence originates from a donor at least 40 years old with multiple myeloma. Here the CDR3 DNA reads TGTGCCAGCAGCTTAAACGGGGGGGACCCTTTAAATACGCAGTATTTT. Protein: CASSLNGGDPLNTQYF.